The entry that follows covers one T cell receptor beta chain sequence. What it recognizes is unknown. The data stem from a study of blood T cells in healthy people across ages. V dropped 4 bases and J dropped 3; count of bases not matched to a gene: 7. CDR1 SGHAT and CDR2 FQNNGV come from the germline V gene. This CDR3 is built from 15 residues. A J-beta primer mix and a sample-barcoded 5' primer were used in a second PCR of roughly 6 to 12 cycles. TCRdb recomputed calls from the 5' RACE reads with MiXCR, one row per CDR3 protein. The table lists about 1,500,000 distinct CDR3 sequences, around 42% of them singletons, with roughly 7.7% in the top ten. Broader study findings: Higher naive T cell percentage went strongly together with higher TCR beta diversity.

Extraction of total RNA produced a minimum of 5 micrograms from each sample. The chain links TRBV11-2 to TRBJ2-7; 9 positions match TRBD2. The source material was blood. The receptor comes from a woman aged 18-29 years in good health. CDR3 bases: TGTGCCAGCAGCTGCCCTAGCGGGGAATGCTACGAGCAGTACTTC. The encoded protein is CASSCPSGECYEQYF.